Each of the 9 T cell receptor beta chains below was sequenced from the same sample in a study of cytomegalovirus exposure and HLA in healthy donors. PCR was performed using 60 Vbeta and 13 Jbeta primers. The assay was immunoSEQ multiplex PCR, and TCRdb's table has in-frame clones only and misses some. The sample comprises under 150,000 clones, about 79% of which are singletons, and around 4% rests with the top ten. Sequenced input: PBMCs. These receptors all come from a man in his forties or fifties in good health and CMV-seropositive.

The chain carries TRBV2 and TRBJ1-4, with 8 bases matching TRBD1. The CDR3 is 15 residues long. Per the germline V gene, CDR1 is SNHLY and CDR2 is FYNNEI. The trim removed 6 bases at V and 10 bases at J, leaving 13 bases unmatched. The CDR3 DNA reads as TGTGCCAGCAGGGGGACCACAGGGGGAGGACGAAAACTGTTTTTT. Protein sequence: CASRGTTGGGRKLFF.

The genes are TRBV19 and TRBJ1-1; maybe TRBD1 (5 bases). Germline lookup yields CDR1 LNHDA and CDR2 SQIVND (reference sequence). V lost 5 bases and J lost 9, with 13 bases in between. The CDR3 length is 12 residues. The CDR3 DNA follows: TGTGCCAGTAGTTACGGTGACAGTAAAGCTTTCTTT. Translated: CASSYGDSKAFF.

This clone was detected a few times. V is TRBV6-5 and J is TRBJ1-3; TRBD1 matches 9 bases. The germline V gene has CDR1 MNHEY and CDR2 SVGAGI. Trimming removed 6 bases from V and 4 bases from J; junction bases left unmatched: 7. The CDR3 loop spans 15 amino acids. The CDR3 DNA is TGTGCCAGCAGACCCCCGGGGACAGGGGGAAACACCATATATTTT. It translates to CASRPPGTGGNTIYF.

The rearrangement joins TRBV9 to TRBJ2-2; TRBD2 is a possible D gene (6 bases). The germline gives CDR1 SGDLS, CDR2 YYNGEE. The length of the CDR3 is 16 residues. Trimming took 4 bases from V and 4 from J, leaving 17 bases between them. The DNA of the CDR3 is TGTGCCAGCAGCCCCTCCGCCGGGGGTTTCACCGGGGAGCTGTTTTTT. Its protein is CASSPSAGGFTGELFF.

CDR3: CASSSRGRTDTQYF. The CDR3 nucleotides are TGTGCCAGCAGTTCCAGGGGGCGAACAGATACGCAGTATTTT. The V gene is TRBV7-9, the J gene TRBJ2-3; 8 nucleotides line up with TRBD1. This CDR3 has 14 amino acids. The germline CDR1 and CDR2 sequences are SEHNR and FQNEAQ (reference sequence). Unmatched junction bases numbered 5, after V lost 6 bases and J lost 3 bases.

This clone was detected a few times. This chain uses TRBV7-2 with TRBJ1-1; D ambiguous. Trimming took 0 bases from V and 1 from J, leaving 6 bases between them. Per the germline V gene, CDR1 is SGHTA and CDR2 is FQGNSA. The CDR3 covers 14 residues. The CDR3 region is CASSLAFRNTEAFF. CDR3 in DNA: TGTGCCAGCAGCTTAGCCTTCAGGAACACTGAAGCTTTCTTT.

In this sample, this clone turned up a few times. This specimen includes other DNA sequences encoding the same CDR3. The V call is TRBV9, the J call TRBJ2-3, with 9 bases fitting TRBD2. The CDR3 is made up of 15 amino acids. Germline lookup yields CDR1 SGDLS and CDR2 YYNGEE. J gave up 2 bases and V 4 bases, and 5 bases lay outside the gene matches. The CDR3: CASSPRTSATDTQYF. The CDR3 DNA is TGTGCCAGCAGCCCCCGGACTAGCGCCACAGATACGCAGTATTTT. Filled out from reference TRBV9 and TRBJ2-3, the complete variable domain reads DSGVTQTPKHLITATGQRVTLRCSPRSGDLSVYWYQQSLDQGLQFLIQYYNGEERAKGNILERFSAQQFPDLHSELNLSSLELGDSALYFCASSPRTSATDTQYFGPGTRLTVL.

The chain employs TRBV25-1 and TRBJ2-3; no reliable D call. Germline CDR1 reads MGHDK; CDR2 reads SYGVNS. Trimming took 6 bases from V and 6 from J, leaving 10 bases between them. The length of the CDR3 is 12 residues. CDR3 DNA sequence: TGTGCCAGCAGGGGTAGCCTCGATACGCAGTATTTT. Its protein is CASRGSLDTQYF.

The CDR3 DNA follows: TGTGCCAGCAGCCGGGACAGGGAAGAGACCCAGTACTTC. Encoded protein: CASSRDREETQYF. The chain recombines TRBV7-6 with TRBJ2-5; 9 bases agree with TRBD1. Trimming cost V 5 bases and J 3 bases; bases outside gene matches: 1. The CDR3 length is 13 residues. Germline lookup yields CDR1 SGHVS and CDR2 FNYEAQ.